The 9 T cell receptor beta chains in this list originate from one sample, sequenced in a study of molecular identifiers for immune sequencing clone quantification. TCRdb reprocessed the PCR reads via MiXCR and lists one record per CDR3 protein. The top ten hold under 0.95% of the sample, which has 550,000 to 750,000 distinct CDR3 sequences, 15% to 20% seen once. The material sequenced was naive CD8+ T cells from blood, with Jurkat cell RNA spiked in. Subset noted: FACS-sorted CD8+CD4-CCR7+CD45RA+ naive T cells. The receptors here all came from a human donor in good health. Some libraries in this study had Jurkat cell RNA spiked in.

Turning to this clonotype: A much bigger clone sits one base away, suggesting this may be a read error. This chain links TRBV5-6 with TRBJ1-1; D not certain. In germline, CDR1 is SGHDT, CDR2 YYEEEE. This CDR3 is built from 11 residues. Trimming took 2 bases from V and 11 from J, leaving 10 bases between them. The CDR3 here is CASSLGQRAFF. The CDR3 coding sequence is TGTGCCAGCAGCTTAGGCCAGAGGGCTTTCTTT.

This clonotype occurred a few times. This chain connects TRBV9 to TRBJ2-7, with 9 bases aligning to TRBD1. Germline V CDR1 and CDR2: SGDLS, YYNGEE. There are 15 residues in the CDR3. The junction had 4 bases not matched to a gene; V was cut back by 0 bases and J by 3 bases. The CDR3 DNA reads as TGTGCCAGCAGCGTAGCGGGACAGGGTCTCTACGAGCAGTACTTC. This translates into CASSVAGQGLYEQYF.

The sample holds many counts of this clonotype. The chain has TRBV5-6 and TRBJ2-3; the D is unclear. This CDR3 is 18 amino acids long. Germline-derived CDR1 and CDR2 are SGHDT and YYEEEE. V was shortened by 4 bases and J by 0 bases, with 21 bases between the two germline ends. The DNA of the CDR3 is TGTGCCAGCAGCCCGAGTCGCTTTGCGGTCATTAGCACAGATACGCAGTATTTT. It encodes CASSPSRFAVISTDTQYF.

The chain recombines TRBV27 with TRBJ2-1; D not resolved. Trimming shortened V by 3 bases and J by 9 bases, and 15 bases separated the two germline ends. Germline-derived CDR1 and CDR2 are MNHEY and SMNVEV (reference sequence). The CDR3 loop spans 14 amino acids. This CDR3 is CASSFTGPAGEQFF. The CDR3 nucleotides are TGTGCCAGCAGTTTTACGGGTCCTGCCGGTGAGCAGTTCTTC.

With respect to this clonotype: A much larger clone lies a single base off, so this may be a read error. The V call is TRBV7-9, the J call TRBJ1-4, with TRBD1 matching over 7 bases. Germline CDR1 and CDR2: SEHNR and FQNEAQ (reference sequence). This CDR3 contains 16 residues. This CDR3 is CANSQSTGEDFEKLFF. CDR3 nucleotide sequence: TGTGCCAACAGCCAATCTACAGGGGAGGATTTCGAAAAACTGTTTTTT.

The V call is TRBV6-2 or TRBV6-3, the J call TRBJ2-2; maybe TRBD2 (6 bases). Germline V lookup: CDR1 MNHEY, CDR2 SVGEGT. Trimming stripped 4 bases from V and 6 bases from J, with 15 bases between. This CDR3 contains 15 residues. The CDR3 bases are TGTGCCAGCAGTTGGGTAGCGGCCACCGCCGGGGAGCTGTTTTTT. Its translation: CASSWVAATAGELFF.

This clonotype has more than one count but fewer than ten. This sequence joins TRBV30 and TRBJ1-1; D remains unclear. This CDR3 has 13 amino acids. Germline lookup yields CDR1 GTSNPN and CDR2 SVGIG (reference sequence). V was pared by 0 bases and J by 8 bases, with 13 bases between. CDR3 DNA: TGTGCCTGGAGTGTTATTATTACGGCAGAAGCTTTCTTT. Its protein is CAWSVIITAEAFF.

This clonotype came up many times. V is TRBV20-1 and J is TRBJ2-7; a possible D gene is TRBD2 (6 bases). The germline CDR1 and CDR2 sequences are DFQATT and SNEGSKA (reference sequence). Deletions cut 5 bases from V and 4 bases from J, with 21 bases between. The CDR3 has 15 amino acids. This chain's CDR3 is CSAQSGDGSSYEQYF. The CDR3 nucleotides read TGCAGTGCTCAGTCGGGAGACGGGAGTTCGTACGAGCAGTACTTC.

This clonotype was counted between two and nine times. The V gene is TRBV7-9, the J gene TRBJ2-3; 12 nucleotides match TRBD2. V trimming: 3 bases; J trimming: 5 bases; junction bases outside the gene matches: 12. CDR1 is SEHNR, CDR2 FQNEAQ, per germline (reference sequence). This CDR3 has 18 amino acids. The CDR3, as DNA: TGTGCCAGCAGCTTCCCGGGGGCTAGCGGGGGGGCTGGAGATACGCAGTATTTT. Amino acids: CASSFPGASGGAGDTQYF.